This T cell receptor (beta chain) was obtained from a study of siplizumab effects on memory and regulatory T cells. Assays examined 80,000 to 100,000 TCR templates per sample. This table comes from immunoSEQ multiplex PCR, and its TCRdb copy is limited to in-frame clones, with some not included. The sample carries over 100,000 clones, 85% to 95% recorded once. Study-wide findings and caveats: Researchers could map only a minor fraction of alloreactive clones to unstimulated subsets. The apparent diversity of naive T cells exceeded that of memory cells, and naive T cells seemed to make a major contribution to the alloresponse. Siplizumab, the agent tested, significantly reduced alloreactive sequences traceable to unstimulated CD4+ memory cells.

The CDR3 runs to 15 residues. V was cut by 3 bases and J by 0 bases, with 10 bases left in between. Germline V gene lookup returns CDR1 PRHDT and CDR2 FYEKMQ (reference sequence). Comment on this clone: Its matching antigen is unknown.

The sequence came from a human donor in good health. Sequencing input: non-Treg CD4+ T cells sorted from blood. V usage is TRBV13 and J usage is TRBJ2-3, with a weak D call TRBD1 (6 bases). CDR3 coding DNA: TGTGCCAGCAGCTTGGGGACAACTAGCACAGATACGCAGTATTTT. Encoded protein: CASSLGTTSTDTQYF. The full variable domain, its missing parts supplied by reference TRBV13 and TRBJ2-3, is AAGVIQSPRHLIKEKRETATLKCYPIPRHDTVYWYQQGPGQDPQFLISFYEKMQSDKGSIPDRFSAQQFSDYHSELNMSSLELGDSALYFCASSLGTTSTDTQYFGPGTRLTVL.